This T cell receptor (beta chain) originates from a study of blood T cell repertoires in COVID-19. At the level of the study: Samples taken during acute and convalescent COVID-19 were collected in the United States, Italy and Spain. T cells, B-cell-depleted T cells, or PBMCs provided the cDNA or gDNA that served as material.

Only a few counts were recorded for this clone. Per the original methods: Amplification of reference gene primers was used by the study to estimate nucleated cell counts. The table came from immunoSEQ multiplex PCR; TCRdb's copy has only in-frame clones and leaves some out. V and J calls and clone size come straight from that table; D and trimming were deduced from the DNA. The sample carries about 220,000 clones, around 80% recorded once. Sequenced sample: peripheral blood. This TCR derives from a man aged 25-40 years with active or convalescent COVID-19.

CDR3 nucleotide sequence: TGTGCCAGCAGCCTGGACAGGGGGCGGACTGAAGCTTTCTTT. Translation: CASSLDRGRTEAFF. The chain employs TRBV4-2 and TRBJ1-1; TRBD1 matches 11 bases. The V gene's germline CDR1 is LGHNA and CDR2 YNFKEQ. V lost 4 bases to trimming and J lost 5 bases; unmatched junction nucleotides: 3. The CDR3 spans 14 residues.